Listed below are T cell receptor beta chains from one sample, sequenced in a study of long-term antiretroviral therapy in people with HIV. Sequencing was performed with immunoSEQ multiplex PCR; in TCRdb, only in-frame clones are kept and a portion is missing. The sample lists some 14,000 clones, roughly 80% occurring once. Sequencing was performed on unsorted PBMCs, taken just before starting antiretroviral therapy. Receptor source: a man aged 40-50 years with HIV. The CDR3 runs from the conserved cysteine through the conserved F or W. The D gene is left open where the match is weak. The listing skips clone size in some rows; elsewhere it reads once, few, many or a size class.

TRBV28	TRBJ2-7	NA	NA	CASSYLGDGTYEQYF	TGTGCCAGCAGCTACCTCGGGGACGGAACCTACGAGCAGTACTTC
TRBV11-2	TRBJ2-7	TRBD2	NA	CASSLTAGGKAYEQYF	TGTGCCAGCAGCTTAACGGCGGGGGGGAAGGCCTACGAGCAGTACTTC
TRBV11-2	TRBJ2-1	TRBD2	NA	CASRVSGSSYNEQFF	TGTGCCAGCAGGGTTAGCGGGTCATCCTACAATGAGCAGTTCTTC
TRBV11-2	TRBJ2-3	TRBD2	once	CASSIRLAGVADTQYF	TGTGCCAGCAGTATCCGACTAGCGGGGGTAGCAGATACGCAGTATTTT
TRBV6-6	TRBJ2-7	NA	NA	CASSPATAPYEQYF	TGTGCCAGCAGCCCTGCCACAGCCCCCTACGAGCAGTACTTC
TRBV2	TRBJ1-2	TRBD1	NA	CASSAYPGTGIGYTF	TGTGCCAGCAGCGCCTATCCCGGGACAGGGATCGGCTACACCTTC
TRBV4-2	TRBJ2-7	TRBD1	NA	CASSQGTGTYEQYF	TGTGCCAGCAGCCAAGGGACAGGAACATACGAGCAGTACTTC
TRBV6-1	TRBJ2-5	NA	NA	CASSEKMASNGAQYF	TGTGCCAGCAGTGAAAAGATGGCCAGTAATGGGGCCCAGTACTTC
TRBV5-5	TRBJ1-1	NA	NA	CASSSGDTVNTEAFF	TGTGCCAGCAGCTCGGGGGACACCGTGAACACTGAAGCTTTCTTT
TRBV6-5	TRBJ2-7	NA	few	CASSYGPGPPSYEQYF	TGTGCCAGCAGTTACGGGCCCGGGCCCCCCTCCTACGAGCAGTACTTC
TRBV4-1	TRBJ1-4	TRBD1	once	CASSQLSGQGHEKLFF	TGCGCCAGCAGCCAACTTTCGGGACAGGGACATGAAAAACTGTTTTTT
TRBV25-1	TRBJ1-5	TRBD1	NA	CASSSRSGGPNQPQHF	TGTGCCAGCAGTTCACGATCAGGGGGGCCCAATCAGCCCCAGCATTTT
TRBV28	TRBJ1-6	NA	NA	CASSGTGPYNSPLHF	TGTGCCAGCAGCGGAACAGGGCCCTATAATTCACCCCTCCACTTT
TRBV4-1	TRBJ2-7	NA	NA	CASSQDWKYEQYF	TGCGCCAGCAGCCAAGATTGGAAATACGAGCAGTACTTC
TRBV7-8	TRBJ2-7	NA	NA	CASSLAGDLERYF	TGTGCCAGCAGCTTAGCTGGGGATCTCGAGCGGTACTTC
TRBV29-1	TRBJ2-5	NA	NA	CSPVVGGAETQYF	TGCAGCCCTGTCGTCGGGGGCGCAGAGACCCAGTACTTC
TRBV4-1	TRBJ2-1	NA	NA	CASSQKPPLTELYNEQFF	TGCGCCAGCAGCCAAAAACCCCCTTTGACAGAGTTATACAATGAGCAGTTCTTC
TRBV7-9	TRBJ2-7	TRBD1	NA	CASTFSGTGFEQYF	TGTGCCAGCACCTTCTCCGGGACAGGTTTCGAGCAGTACTTC
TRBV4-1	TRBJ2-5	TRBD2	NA	CASSQVPSGLEGSQYF	TGCGCCAGCAGCCAAGTCCCTAGCGGACTAGAGGGGTCCCAGTACTTC
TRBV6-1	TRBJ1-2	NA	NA	CASSSGTMGYTF	TGTGCCAGCAGTTCCGGGACGATGGGTTACACCTTC
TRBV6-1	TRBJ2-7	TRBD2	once	CASSEWGLGLAGNSYEQYF	TGTGCCAGCAGTGAATGGGGGTTAGGCCTAGCGGGGAACTCCTACGAGCAGTACTTC
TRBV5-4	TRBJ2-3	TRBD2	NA	CASSFETSGTDTQYF	TGTGCCAGCAGCTTTGAGACTAGCGGCACAGATACGCAGTATTTT
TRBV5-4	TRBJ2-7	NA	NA	CASSSPYEQYF	TGTGCCAGCAGCTCCCCCTACGAGCAGTACTTC
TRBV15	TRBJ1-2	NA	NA	CATSRDPGNVYGYTF	TGTGCCACCAGCAGAGATCCAGGGAACGTCTATGGCTACACCTTC
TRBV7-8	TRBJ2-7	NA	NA	CASSFARTTDYEQYF	TGTGCCAGCAGCTTCGCCCGGACGACAGACTACGAGCAGTACTTC
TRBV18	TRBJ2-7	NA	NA	CASSQEVAREHEQYF	TGTGCCAGCTCGCAAGAGGTCGCGAGGGAGCACGAGCAGTACTTC
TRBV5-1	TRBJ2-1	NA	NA	CASRAVGSYNEQFF	TGCGCCAGCAGGGCCGTGGGTTCCTACAATGAGCAGTTCTTC
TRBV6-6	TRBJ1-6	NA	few	CASSGNYREDSPLHF	TGTGCCAGCAGTGGTAATTACAGGGAAGATTCACCCCTCCACTTT
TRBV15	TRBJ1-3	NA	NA	CATMAGEAGNTIYF	TGTGCCACCATGGCAGGGGAGGCTGGAAACACCATATATTTT
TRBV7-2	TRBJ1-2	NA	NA	CASSLGRGDDGYGYTF	TGTGCCAGCAGTTTAGGGAGGGGTGATGACGGCTATGGCTACACCTTC
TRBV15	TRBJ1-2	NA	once	CATSRDRSQAGGYTF	TGTGCCACCAGCAGAGATCGTTCCCAGGCGGGGGGCTACACCTTC
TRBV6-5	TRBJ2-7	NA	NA	CASSYSWQADDDEQYF	TGTGCCAGCAGTTACTCGTGGCAGGCGGACGATGACGAGCAGTACTTC
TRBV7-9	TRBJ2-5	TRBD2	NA	CASSYPGLEKETQYF	TGTGCCAGCAGCTACCCGGGACTAGAAAAAGAGACCCAGTACTTC
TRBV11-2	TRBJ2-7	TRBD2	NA	CASSLAGTSYEQYF	TGTGCCAGCAGCTTAGCAGGGACTAGCTACGAGCAGTACTTC
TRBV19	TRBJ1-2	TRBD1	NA	CASSPDRVDYGYTF	TGTGCCAGTAGTCCCGACAGGGTTGACTATGGCTACACCTTC
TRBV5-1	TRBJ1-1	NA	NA	CASRSGTTFTEAFF	TGCGCCAGCAGGTCCGGGACAACATTTACTGAAGCTTTCTTT
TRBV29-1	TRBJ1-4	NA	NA	CSVGAGHPNEKLFF	TGCAGCGTCGGGGCGGGACACCCCAATGAAAAACTGTTTTTT
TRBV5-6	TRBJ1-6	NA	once	CASSGQGYNSPLHF	TGTGCCAGCAGCGGGCAGGGTTATAATTCACCCCTCCACTTT
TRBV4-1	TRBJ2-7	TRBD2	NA	CASSQDGSGRGFSYEQYF	TGCGCCAGCAGCCAAGACGGTAGCGGGAGGGGTTTCTCCTACGAGCAGTACTTC
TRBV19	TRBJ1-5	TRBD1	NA	CASSITDRGPQPQHF	TGTGCCAGTAGTATCACGGACAGGGGGCCCCAGCCCCAGCATTTT
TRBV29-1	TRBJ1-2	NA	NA	CSLGDGYTF	TGCTCTTTAGGGGACGGCTACACCTTC
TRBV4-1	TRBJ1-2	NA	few	CASSQVSAPGTYGYTF	TGCGCCAGCAGCCAAGTCTCGGCCCCAGGGACATATGGCTACACCTTC
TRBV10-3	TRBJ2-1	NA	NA	CAITSGRSGYNEQFF	TGTGCCATCACGAGTGGGCGGAGTGGCTACAATGAGCAGTTCTTC
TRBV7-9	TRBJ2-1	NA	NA	CASRPPLRNEQFF	TGTGCCAGCAGGCCCCCTTTACGGAATGAGCAGTTCTTC
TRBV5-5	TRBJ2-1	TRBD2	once	CASSPDGGRADEQFF	TGTGCCAGCAGCCCGGACGGCGGGAGGGCCGATGAGCAGTTCTTC
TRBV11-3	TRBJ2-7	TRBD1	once	CASSLDFPDRADEQYF	TGTGCCAGCAGCTTAGATTTTCCGGACAGGGCCGACGAGCAGTACTTC
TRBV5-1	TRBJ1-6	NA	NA	CASSQRRAGSYNSPLHF	TGCGCCAGCAGCCAAAGGAGGGCCGGCTCCTATAATTCACCCCTCCACTTT
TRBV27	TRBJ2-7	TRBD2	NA	CASSFGTSPLEQYF	TGTGCCAGCAGTTTCGGGACTAGCCCGTTAGAGCAGTACTTC
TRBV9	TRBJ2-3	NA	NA	CASSVPASLSTDTQYF	TGTGCCAGCAGCGTACCAGCTAGCCTTAGCACAGATACGCAGTATTTT
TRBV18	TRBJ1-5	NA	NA	CASSVGGDGNQPQHF	TGTGCCAGCTCCGTGGGGGGGGATGGCAATCAGCCCCAGCATTTT